Listed here are 11 T cell receptor beta chains from one sample, sequenced in a study of cytomegalovirus exposure and HLA in healthy donors. PCR used 60 Vbeta primers and 13 Jbeta primers. The assay was immunoSEQ multiplex PCR, and TCRdb's table has in-frame clones only and misses some. The sample yields 250,000 to 300,000 clones, 85% to 95% seen once. What was sequenced was PBMCs. The receptors derive from a girl aged 2 to 10 in good health and CMV-seronegative.

The CDR3 region has the DNA TGTGCCAGCAGGGTAGGGGCGGCGAACACTGAAGCTTTCTTT. Translation gives CASRVGAANTEAFF. The genes are TRBV6-5 and TRBJ1-1, with D possibly being TRBD1 (5 bases). The CDR3 contains 14 residues. V lost 6 bases and J 1 base, leaving 12 bases between the germline ends. Germline-derived CDR1 and CDR2 are MNHEY and SVGAGI.

This clone was seen more than once but under ten times. CDR3 coding DNA: TGTGCCAGCAGCCCGAGGGCCATGAACACTGAAGCTTTCTTT. Translated, it gives CASSPRAMNTEAFF. The V and J genes are TRBV6-1 and TRBJ1-1; D is ambiguous. V lost 6 bases and J 0 bases, leaving 11 bases between the germline ends. CDR3 size: 14 residues. From germline, CDR1 is MNHNS and CDR2 SASEGT.

This clone occurred once. The chain is built from TRBV7-9 and TRBJ2-5; no definite D call. Per germline, CDR1 SEHNR and CDR2 FQNEAQ (reference sequence). V was trimmed by 5 bases and J by 0 bases, leaving 10 bases between them. There are 14 residues in the CDR3. This CDR3 reads CASSRQRYQETQYF. The DNA for the CDR3 is TGTGCCAGCAGCCGTCAGAGGTACCAAGAGACCCAGTACTTC.

This clone occurred a few times. The genes are TRBV5-5 and TRBJ1-2; a possible D gene is TRBD1 (5 bases). V was clipped by 2 bases and J by 4 bases, with 12 bases between them. Per the germline V gene, CDR1 is SGHKS and CDR2 is YYEKEE (reference sequence). The CDR3 sequence is 14 residues long. The CDR3 coding sequence is TGTGCCAGCAGCTTCTCGAGACAGTCCTATGGCTACACCTTC. Translated, it gives CASSFSRQSYGYTF.

V and J are TRBV7-2 and TRBJ2-1, with 8 bases aligning to TRBD1. With 4 bases clipped from V and 5 bases from J, the junction kept 7 bases outside the gene matches. The V gene's germline CDR1 is SGHTA and CDR2 FQGNSA. The CDR3 extends over 15 amino acids. CDR3 residues: CASSSPRTGHNEQFF. The CDR3 DNA sequence: TGTGCCAGCAGCTCGCCCCGGACAGGGCACAATGAGCAGTTCTTC.

The chain employs TRBV4-3 and TRBJ1-5; TRBD1 matches 10 bases. This CDR3 is built from 16 residues. Germline V lookup: CDR1 LGHNA, CDR2 YSLEER. J gave up 5 bases and V 1 base, and 5 bases lay outside the gene matches. Here the CDR3 reads CASSQVLGQGDQPQHF. CDR3 DNA: TGCGCCAGCAGCCAAGTTCTTGGACAGGGGGATCAGCCCCAGCATTTT.

This clone was seen a single time. The rearrangement links TRBV6-4 to TRBJ2-1; D unclear. This CDR3 spans 11 amino acids. CDR1 is MRHNA and CDR2 is SNTAGT in the germline V gene. With 3 bases removed from V and 12 bases from J, the gap between germline ends came to 9 bases. The CDR3: CASSDNGPQFF. The CDR3 DNA sequence: TGTGCCAGCAGTGATAACGGTCCGCAGTTCTTC.

The chain links TRBV10-3 to TRBJ2-1; no clear D gene. V gave up 6 bases and J gave up 1 base, with 7 bases separating them. The CDR3 contains 13 residues. The germline V gene has CDR1 ENHRY and CDR2 SYGVKD. The CDR3, as DNA: TGTGCCATCAGGGCCCCATCCTACAATGAGCAGTTCTTC. Its protein is CAIRAPSYNEQFF.

The CDR3 region has the DNA TGTGCCAGCAGCGAAAAGACAGGGGACAGCTCCTACGAGCAGTACTTC. Protein sequence: CASSEKTGDSSYEQYF. The J gene is TRBJ2-7, the V gene TRBV7-9, with TRBD1 identical over 8 bases. CDR1 and CDR2 from the germline V gene are SEHNR and FQNEAQ (reference sequence). J gave up 0 bases and V 5 bases, and 9 bases lay outside the gene matches. The CDR3 has 16 amino acids.

The rearrangement links TRBV5-1 to TRBJ2-7; 7 bases line up with TRBD1. Germline V gives CDR1 SGHRS, CDR2 YFSETQ. The V gene end was trimmed by 0 bases and the J gene end by 6 bases; junction bases not matched to a gene: 3. The CDR3 is made up of 13 amino acids. The chain's CDR3 is CASSLEGAGEQYF. Written as DNA, the CDR3 is TGCGCCAGCAGCTTGGAGGGGGCAGGCGAGCAGTACTTC.

The gene calls are TRBV5-6 and TRBJ1-2; 9 nucleotides line up with TRBD1. J lost 3 bases, V lost 2 bases, and 2 bases had no gene match. CDR1 SGHDT and CDR2 YYEEEE come from the germline V gene. CDR3 length: 14 amino acids. The CDR3 DNA reads TGTGCCAGCAGCTTCCGGACAGGGGACTATGGCTACACCTTC. This sequence encodes CASSFRTGDYGYTF.